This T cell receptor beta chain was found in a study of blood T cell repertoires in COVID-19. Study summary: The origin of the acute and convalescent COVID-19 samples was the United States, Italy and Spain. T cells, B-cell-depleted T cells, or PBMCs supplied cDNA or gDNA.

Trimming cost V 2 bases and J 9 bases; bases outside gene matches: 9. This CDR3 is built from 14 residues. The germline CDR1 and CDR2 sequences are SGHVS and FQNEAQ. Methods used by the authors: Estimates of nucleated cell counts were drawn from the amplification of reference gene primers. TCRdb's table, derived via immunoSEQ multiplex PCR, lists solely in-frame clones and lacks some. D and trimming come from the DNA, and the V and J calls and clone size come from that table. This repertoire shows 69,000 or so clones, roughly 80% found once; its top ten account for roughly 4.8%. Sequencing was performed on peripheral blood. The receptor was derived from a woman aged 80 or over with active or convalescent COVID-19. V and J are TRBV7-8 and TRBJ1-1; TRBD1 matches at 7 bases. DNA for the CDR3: TGTGCCAGCAGCTTATCGGGGACAGCCCCTAAAGCTTTCTTT. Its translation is CASSLSGTAPKAFF.